The clone carrying this T cell receptor (beta chain) has a single count. This specimen comes from a study of control samples from healthy donors and cancer patients. Data came from immunoSEQ multiplex PCR; TCRdb stores just in-frame clones and leaves some out. The sample lists approximately 130,000 clones, 80% to 90% occurring once. V gave up 6 bases and J gave up 5 bases, with 13 bases separating them. Germline values: CDR1 MNHEY, CDR2 SVGAGI. The CDR3 extends over 13 amino acids. Sample: blood. This TCR was sampled from a man aged 55-75 years in good health. The chain joins TRBV6-5 to TRBJ1-1; D unclear. The CDR3 spells CASRVGFGTEAFF. The CDR3 DNA reads as TGTGCCAGCAGGGTAGGGTTCGGGACTGAAGCTTTCTTT.